This T cell receptor (beta chain) was sequenced in a study of CD8 T cells in Susac syndrome. With V trimmed by 9 bases and J by 7 bases, 5 bases remained unmatched. CDR1 LNHDA and CDR2 SQIVND come from the germline V gene (reference sequence). The CDR3 runs 14 residues. The RNA input was roughly 0.45 to 1 ug, and it was reverse transcribed with random hexamers. By means of immunoSEQ multiplex PCR, TCR beta CDR3 spanning 54 Vbeta and 13 Jbeta underwent amplification. TCRdb used MiXCR to reprocess the immunoSEQ multiplex PCR reads, holding one entry per CDR3 protein. The sample consists of about 300,000 distinct CDR3 sequences, about 91% of them appearing once.

The chain recombines TRBV19 with TRBJ1-6, with 11 nucleotides matching TRBD1. The sequence came from a human donor with multiple sclerosis. The material sequenced was CD4+ T cells from PBMCs. The DNA of the CDR3 is TGTGCCAGCGGACAGGGGGCATGGAATTCACCCCTCCACTTT. Encoded protein: CASGQGAWNSPLHF. The variable domain in full, with the rest retrieved from reference TRBV19 and TRBJ1-6, is DGGITQSPKYLFRKEGQNVTLSCEQNLNHDAMYWYRQDPGQGLRLIYYSQIVNDFQKGDIAEGYSVSREKKESFPLTVTSAQKNPTAFYLCASGQGAWNSPLHFGNGTRLTVT.